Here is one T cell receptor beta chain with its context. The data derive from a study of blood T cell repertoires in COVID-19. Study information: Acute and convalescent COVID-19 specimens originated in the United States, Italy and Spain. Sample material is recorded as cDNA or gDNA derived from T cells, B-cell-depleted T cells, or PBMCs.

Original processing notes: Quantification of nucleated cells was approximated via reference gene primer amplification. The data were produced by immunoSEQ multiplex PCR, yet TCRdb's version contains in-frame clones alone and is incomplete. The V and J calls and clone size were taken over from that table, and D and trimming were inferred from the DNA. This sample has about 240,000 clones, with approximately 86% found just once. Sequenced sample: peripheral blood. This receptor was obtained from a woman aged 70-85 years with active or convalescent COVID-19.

CDR3 sequence reads: CASSSPGQGVYGYTF. Written as DNA, the CDR3 is TGTGCCAGCAGCTCTCCGGGACAGGGGGTCTATGGCTACACCTTC. This sequence joins TRBV7-2 and TRBJ1-2; TRBD1 aligns across 11 bases. The trim removed 4 bases at V and 4 bases at J, leaving 5 bases unmatched. The length of the CDR3 is 15 residues. The V gene's germline CDR1 is SGHTA and CDR2 FQGNSA. The full variable domain, in which reference TRBV7-2 and TRBJ1-2 provide the parts outside the CDR3, is GAGVSQSPSNKVTEKGKDVELRCDPISGHTALYWYRQSLGQGLEFLIYFQGNSAPDKSGLPSDRFSAERTGGSVSTLTIQRTQQEDSAVYLCASSSPGQGVYGYTFGSGTRLTVV.